This T cell receptor beta chain is from a study of CD8 T cells in Susac syndrome. Study details: Patients with Susac syndrome were therapy-naive, taking corticosteroids, with some also receiving intravenous immunoglobulin, or taking intravenous immunoglobulin alone at the time their blood was drawn.

Overall study results and limits: The authors found no clonal expansion in Susac syndrome CD4+ T cell repertoires.

Trimming took off 5 bases at V and 0 bases at J, with 11 bases between the two ends. The CDR3 runs 15 residues. The germline V gene encodes CDR1 SNHLY and CDR2 FYNNEI. For this clonotype: Its matching antigen is unknown.

After extraction with the RNeasy kit, roughly 0.45 to 1 ug of the RNA was reverse transcribed using random hexamers. TCRdb fed the immunoSEQ multiplex PCR reads into MiXCR, producing one record per CDR3 protein. Here the sample spans 150,000 to 200,000 distinct CDR3 sequences, 94% being singletons. The receptor was isolated from a human donor with Susac syndrome. Source material: CD4+ T cells from PBMCs. The chain carries TRBV2 and TRBJ2-1; D remains ambiguous. The CDR3 region is CASSKLRISYNEQFF. The CDR3 DNA reads as TGTGCCAGCAGTAAACTTAGAATCTCCTACAATGAGCAGTTCTTC.